These T cell receptor beta chains were read from a single sample in a study of cytomegalovirus exposure and HLA in healthy donors. The repertoire was sequenced with immunoSEQ multiplex PCR; TCRdb's copy has only in-frame clones and lacks some. The sample carries over 150,000 clones, less than 95% recorded once. Material for sequencing was PBMCs. The receptors shown here come from a woman aged 18-29 years in good health and CMV-seropositive. CDR3s include the opening cysteine and the closing phenylalanine or tryptophan. The D gene is left open where the match is weak. Only some rows state a clone size, as once, few, many or a class for expanded clones.

size: .; J: TRBJ2-2; D: TRBD2; V: TRBV18; DNA: TGTGCCAGCTCACCACGACTAGCGGGAGAAACCGGGGAGCTGTTTTTT; CDR3: CASSPRLAGETGELFF
size: .; J: TRBJ2-5; D: .; V: TRBV11-2; DNA: TGTGCCAGCAGCTTATGGGCTTTGGAGACCCAGTACTTC; CDR3: CASSLWALETQYF
size: .; J: TRBJ2-3; D: TRBD2; V: TRBV7-8; DNA: TGTGCCAGCAGCGCCTCGGGACTAGCGGGAGGGGGGAGAGATACGCAGTATTTT; CDR3: CASSASGLAGGGRDTQYF
size: .; J: TRBJ2-3; D: .; V: TRBV6-5; DNA: TGTGCCCGTCCTGGCAGGGACACAGATACGCAGTATTTT; CDR3: CARPGRDTDTQYF
size: .; J: TRBJ2-7; D: TRBD1; V: TRBV29-1; DNA: TGCAGCGTTGAAAGGGTGACAGGGTTGGGAAAATCCTACGAGCAGTACTTC; CDR3: CSVERVTGLGKSYEQYF
size: .; J: TRBJ2-7; D: .; V: TRBV11-2; DNA: TGTGCCAGCAGCTTAGATCGGGCCTACGAGCAGTACTTC; CDR3: CASSLDRAYEQYF
size: .; J: TRBJ2-1; D: TRBD2; V: TRBV4-2; DNA: TGTGCCAGCAGCCACCCTGGGGCGGGAGACAAATATGAGCAGTTCTTC; CDR3: CASSHPGAGDKYEQFF
size: once; J: TRBJ2-3; D: .; V: TRBV12-5; DNA: TGTGCTAGTGGCCTGGGAGAGTTATATACGCAGTATTTT; CDR3: CASGLGELYTQYF
size: few; J: TRBJ1-6; D: .; V: TRBV4-1; DNA: TGCGCCAGCAGCCAAGGGGCCGCACCCCTCCACTTT; CDR3: CASSQGAAPLHF
size: .; J: TRBJ2-5; D: .; V: TRBV7-9; DNA: TGTGCCAGCAGCGCGATCTTCGAGACCCAGTACTTC; CDR3: CASSAIFETQYF
size: .; J: TRBJ2-2; D: TRBD1; V: TRBV10-3; DNA: TGTGCCATCAGCGGGACAGACGTACAGAACACCGGGGAGCTGTTTTTT; CDR3: CAISGTDVQNTGELFF
size: .; J: TRBJ1-3; D: TRBD1; V: TRBV10-3; DNA: TGTGCCATTAGGACAGGGACTGGAAACACCATATATTTT; CDR3: CAIRTGTGNTIYF
size: .; J: TRBJ2-2; D: .; V: TRBV5-1; DNA: TGCGCCAGCAGCTTGGGACAGGTAGCCGGGGAGCTGTTTTTT; CDR3: CASSLGQVAGELFF
size: .; J: TRBJ1-5; D: TRBD1; V: TRBV28; DNA: TGTGCCAGCAGTCAGCGGACAGGAAGCAATCAGCCCCAGCATTTT; CDR3: CASSQRTGSNQPQHF
size: .; J: TRBJ2-7; D: TRBD1; V: TRBV5-6; DNA: TGTGCCAGCAGCCCCGACAGGGGGACCTACGAGCAGTACTTC; CDR3: CASSPDRGTYEQYF
size: .; J: TRBJ1-1; D: .; V: TRBV12-5; DNA: TGTGCTAGTGGTTTGGTACTGGGAAGGGAGCTAGACACTGAAGCTTTCTTT; CDR3: CASGLVLGRELDTEAFF
size: .; J: TRBJ1-5; D: .; V: TRBV28; DNA: TGTGCCAGCAGTTCAGGGTACAGTCAGCCCCAGCATTTT; CDR3: CASSSGYSQPQHF
size: once; J: TRBJ2-7; D: TRBD1; V: TRBV11-2; DNA: TGTGCCAGCAGCCGCAACCGGGACAGAGCCTACGAGCAGTACTTC; CDR3: CASSRNRDRAYEQYF
size: .; J: TRBJ1-5; D: .; V: TRBV7-2; DNA: TGTGCCAGCAGCTTAGTGGGAGCTAATCAGCCCCAGCATTTT; CDR3: CASSLVGANQPQHF
size: .; J: TRBJ2-5; D: TRBD1; V: TRBV5-6; DNA: TGTGCCAGCAGCTTTCGGGGGACAGGGTACCAAGAGACCCAGTACTTC; CDR3: CASSFRGTGYQETQYF
size: .; J: TRBJ1-2; D: .; V: TRBV9; DNA: TGTGCCAGCAGCGTAAGCGGGAAGGGCTACACCTTC; CDR3: CASSVSGKGYTF
size: .; J: TRBJ2-5; D: TRBD2; V: TRBV11-2; DNA: TGTGCCAGCAGCTTAGTTCTCAGCGGGGGGATACAAGAGACCCAGTACTTC; CDR3: CASSLVLSGGIQETQYF
size: .; J: TRBJ1-5; D: TRBD1; V: TRBV6-1; DNA: TGTGCCAGCAGTGAGGGACAGAGTCGCAATCAGCCCCAGCATTTT; CDR3: CASSEGQSRNQPQHF
size: .; J: TRBJ2-3; D: TRBD2; V: TRBV19; DNA: TGTGCCAGTAGTATCGTGACTAGCGGATACACAGATACGCAGTATTTT; CDR3: CASSIVTSGYTDTQYF
size: .; J: TRBJ2-1; D: TRBD2; V: TRBV5-1; DNA: TGCGCCAGCAGCCTCCCGGGACTAGCGGACTACAATGAGCAGTTCTTC; CDR3: CASSLPGLADYNEQFF
size: .; J: TRBJ1-1; D: TRBD1; V: TRBV5-6; DNA: TGTGCCAGCAGCTTACCGGGACAGGGGCTCGGGACTGAAGCTTTCTTT; CDR3: CASSLPGQGLGTEAFF
size: once; J: TRBJ2-5; D: .; V: TRBV11-2; DNA: TGTGCCAGCAGCTTGCGGATCCCAGGAGGGGTCCGAGGGGAGACCCAGTACTTC; CDR3: CASSLRIPGGVRGETQYF
size: .; J: TRBJ2-3; D: TRBD2; V: TRBV5-6; DNA: TGTGCCAGCAGCTTCGGCGGGAGGAGCACAGATACGCAGTATTTT; CDR3: CASSFGGRSTDTQYF
size: .; J: TRBJ1-1; D: .; V: TRBV11-2; DNA: TGTGCCAGCAGCCCGCCCCAGGCGTCGAACACTGAAGCTTTCTTT; CDR3: CASSPPQASNTEAFF
size: .; J: TRBJ2-7; D: TRBD2; V: TRBV5-5; DNA: TGTGCCAGCAGCGCCTTTAGGACTAGTGGTGGCGAGCAGTACTTC; CDR3: CASSAFRTSGGEQYF
size: .; J: TRBJ2-2; D: .; V: TRBV7-9; DNA: TGTGCCAGCAGCCCCCCACAGGGATCGGGCGGGGAGCTGTTTTTT; CDR3: CASSPPQGSGGELFF
size: .; J: TRBJ2-5; D: .; V: TRBV5-1; DNA: TGCGCCAGCAGCTTGTCGGCGGGGACCGGACAAGAGACCCAGTACTTC; CDR3: CASSLSAGTGQETQYF
size: .; J: TRBJ2-3; D: .; V: TRBV7-2; DNA: TGTGCCAGCAGCAAAATTAGACAGGCATTGAACACAGATACGCAGTATTTT; CDR3: CASSKIRQALNTDTQYF
size: .; J: TRBJ2-1; D: TRBD2; V: TRBV19; DNA: TGTGCCAGTAGTTTAACGACTAGCGGGATGGGTAATGAGCAGTTCTTC; CDR3: CASSLTTSGMGNEQFF
size: .; J: TRBJ2-1; D: TRBD2; V: TRBV7-6; DNA: TGTGCCAGCAGCTTAGGGGGGACTAGCAATGAGCAGTTCTTC; CDR3: CASSLGGTSNEQFF
size: .; J: TRBJ2-5; D: TRBD2; V: TRBV7-2; DNA: TGTGCCAGCAGCTCGATTAGCGGGAGTGAGACCCAGTACTTC; CDR3: CASSSISGSETQYF
size: .; J: TRBJ2-3; D: .; V: TRBV28; DNA: TGTGCCAGCAGTTTAGGCCAAGATACGCAGTATTTT; CDR3: CASSLGQDTQYF
size: .; J: TRBJ1-2; D: .; V: TRBV5-4; DNA: TGTGCCAGCAGCTTTGGGCAGGGAAAGGGCTACACCTTC; CDR3: CASSFGQGKGYTF
size: .; J: TRBJ2-7; D: TRBD2; V: TRBV7-2; DNA: TGTGCCAGCAGCACCGGACTAGCGGGGCCCTACGAGCAGTACTTC; CDR3: CASSTGLAGPYEQYF
size: once; J: TRBJ2-1; D: .; V: TRBV9; DNA: TGTGCCAGCAGCGGGCAGGGGCCATATGAGCAGTTCTTC; CDR3: CASSGQGPYEQFF
size: .; J: TRBJ2-2; D: TRBD2; V: TRBV5-1; DNA: TGCGCCAGCAGCTTGTTGGCTAGCGGGGGGAACACCGGGGAGCTGTTTTTT; CDR3: CASSLLASGGNTGELFF
size: .; J: TRBJ1-5; D: TRBD1; V: TRBV15; DNA: TGTGCCACCAGCAGAGAACCCCACGGGACAGTTAAGTATAGCAATCAGCCCCAGCATTTT; CDR3: CATSREPHGTVKYSNQPQHF
size: .; J: TRBJ2-7; D: TRBD1; V: TRBV29-1; DNA: TGCAGCGCCGGGACAGGGCCCTACGAGCAGTACTTC; CDR3: CSAGTGPYEQYF
size: .; J: TRBJ1-2; D: .; V: TRBV19; DNA: TGTGCCAGTAGTATCATGTTGGGACTCAACTATGGCTACACCTTC; CDR3: CASSIMLGLNYGYTF
size: .; J: TRBJ2-5; D: TRBD2; V: TRBV5-5; DNA: TGTGCCAGCGCAGCGGGAACCAGAGAGACCCAGTACTTC; CDR3: CASAAGTRETQYF
size: .; J: TRBJ1-1; D: .; V: TRBV19; DNA: TGTGCCTGCCCTGTCTTAAGGGGGGGCCCAGATACTGAAGCTTTCTTT; CDR3: CACPVLRGGPDTEAFF
size: .; J: TRBJ2-5; D: TRBD2; V: TRBV5-1; DNA: TGCGCCAGCAGCGAAGGGACTAGCGGAGTACAAGAGACCCAGTACTTC; CDR3: CASSEGTSGVQETQYF
size: .; J: TRBJ2-2; D: TRBD1; V: TRBV9; DNA: TGTGCCAGCAGCCCGACAGGGGGTTCGAACACCGGGGAGCTGTTTTTT; CDR3: CASSPTGGSNTGELFF
size: .; J: TRBJ1-4; D: .; V: TRBV2; DNA: TGTGCCAGCAGTGATAGGGGGGGGCGGGAAAAACTGTTTTTT; CDR3: CASSDRGGREKLFF
size: .; J: TRBJ2-7; D: .; V: TRBV4-2; DNA: TGTGCCAGCACCCCGGGAGATTCCTACGAGCAGTACTTC; CDR3: CASTPGDSYEQYF
size: .; J: TRBJ2-2; D: .; V: TRBV7-9; DNA: TGTGCCAGCAGCTTTCGTGTAGGAGGGAACGGGGAGCTGTTTTTT; CDR3: CASSFRVGGNGELFF
size: .; J: TRBJ1-5; D: TRBD1; V: TRBV19; DNA: TGTGCCAGTAAAGGGACAGGGATGGAGCCCCAGCATTTT; CDR3: CASKGTGMEPQHF
size: .; J: TRBJ2-3; D: .; V: TRBV7-3; DNA: TGTGCCAGCAGCTTGAGCGGGAGCACAGATACGCAGTATTTT; CDR3: CASSLSGSTDTQYF
size: .; J: TRBJ2-5; D: .; V: TRBV4-1; DNA: TGCGCCAGCAGCCAAGATGCGGAAGAGACCCAGTACTTC; CDR3: CASSQDAEETQYF
size: .; J: TRBJ2-1; D: TRBD2; V: TRBV7-2; DNA: TGTGCCAGCAGCTTAGGGGTGCGGCGAGCGGGAGGGAAGAACAATGAGCAGTTCTTC; CDR3: CASSLGVRRAGGKNNEQFF